This is a list of T cell receptor beta chains from one sample in a study of blood T cell repertoires in COVID-19. Assay: immunoSEQ multiplex PCR; the TCRdb copy retains only in-frame clones and omits some. Here the sample spans about 120,000 clones, around 86% being singletons. Sequencing input: peripheral blood. Receptors originate from a man aged 60 to 69 with acute or convalescent COVID-19. The CDR3 runs from the conserved cysteine through the conserved F or W. The order of the fields is clone size, V gene, D gene, J gene, CDR3 DNA, CDR3 protein. A D gene is named only where the DNA matches it firmly. Clone sizes are given selectively: once, few, many, or a class where the clone is expanded.

-	TRBV27	TRBD2	TRBJ2-5	TGTGCCAGCAGTCCAACCACAGCGGGAGCGGGGACCCAGTACTTC	CASSPTTAGAGTQYF
-	TRBV28	-	TRBJ1-2	TGTGCCAGCAGTTTAACAGGAGACTATGGCTACACCTTC	CASSLTGDYGYTF
-	TRBV27	-	TRBJ1-5	TGTGCCAGCAGGCGAACGGGCACAGGCGGATATCAGCCCCAGCATTTT	CASRRTGTGGYQPQHF
-	TRBV5-1	-	TRBJ1-2	TGCGCCAGCAGTTGGGGACACCGGGAACAATATGGCTACACCTTC	CASSWGHREQYGYTF
-	TRBV7-3	-	TRBJ2-2	TGTGCCAGCAGCTCCCAGGCCAACACCGGGGAGCTGTTTTTT	CASSSQANTGELFF
-	TRBV6-1	-	TRBJ1-2	TGTGCCAGCAGTGAACGGGGGGGGCCGCTCTATGGCTACACCTTC	CASSERGGPLYGYTF
-	TRBV24-1	TRBD2	TRBJ2-7	TGTGCCACCCCCCCCTGCGGGGGGTCCTACGAGCAGTACTTC	CATPPCGGSYEQYF
-	TRBV28	TRBD1	TRBJ2-5	TGTGCCAGCAGTCGAACCGGGACAGGGAGCCGGGCCCAGTACTTC	CASSRTGTGSRAQYF
-	TRBV19	-	TRBJ2-1	TGTGCCAGTGCGGGGCGGGGAGCCCTCCTCAATGAGCAGTTCTTC	CASAGRGALLNEQFF
once	TRBV5-4	TRBD2	TRBJ2-7	TGTGCCAGCAGCGGGCTAGCGGGGTACTCCTACGAGCAGTACTTC	CASSGLAGYSYEQYF
-	TRBV28	TRBD1	TRBJ2-7	TGTGCCAGCAGGACAGGGGGCATTCTCCACGAGCAGTACTTC	CASRTGGILHEQYF
once	TRBV5-1	-	TRBJ2-1	TGCGCCAGCAGCCCGGTCGGGGGTGAGCAGTTCTTC	CASSPVGGEQFF
once	TRBV10-3	-	TRBJ2-1	TGTGCCATCAGTGAGTATCCCCGGGGTGAGCAGTTCTTC	CAISEYPRGEQFF
-	TRBV2	-	TRBJ1-2	TGTGCCAGCAGTGAGATCTTCGGGAGCTATGGCTACACCTTC	CASSEIFGSYGYTF
-	TRBV2	TRBD1	TRBJ1-6	TGTGCCAGCAGAAGGGACAGGAGCTCCTATAATTCACCCCTCCACTTT	CASRRDRSSYNSPLHF
-	TRBV28	TRBD1	TRBJ1-5	TGTGCCAGCAGTTTGCGACAGGGAGTTAGCAATCAGCCCCAGCATTTT	CASSLRQGVSNQPQHF
-	TRBV5-4	TRBD1	TRBJ2-7	TGTGCCAGCAGCTTGGGTGACAGGGGGCGAGGGGAGCAGTACTTC	CASSLGDRGRGEQYF
few	TRBV25-1	-	TRBJ2-7	TGTGCCAGCAGGGGCAGCGGGTTTTACGAGCAGTACTTC	CASRGSGFYEQYF
-	TRBV29-1	-	TRBJ1-1	TGCAGCGCCCCCGAGGCAGCTGAAGCTTTCTTT	CSAPEAAEAFF
few	TRBV25-1	-	TRBJ1-2	TGTGCCAGCAGTGGGGTCGGGGATACATCTAACTATGGCTACACCTTC	CASSGVGDTSNYGYTF
few	TRBV19	-	TRBJ2-6	TGTGCCAGTAGTGTAGGAGGCGCGGGGGCCAACGTCCTGACTTTC	CASSVGGAGANVLTF
-	TRBV18	TRBD2	TRBJ2-7	TGTGCCAGCTCACCGGGGCTAGCGGGGACCTACGAGCAGTACTTC	CASSPGLAGTYEQYF
-	TRBV19	-	TRBJ1-2	TGTGCCAGTACCAACAGGAGGGAAGGCTACACCTTC	CASTNRREGYTF
-	TRBV27	TRBD1	TRBJ2-1	TGTGCCAGCAGCCCTCTGGGACAGGGATCGGGTGAGCAGTTCTTC	CASSPLGQGSGEQFF
-	TRBV2	TRBD1	TRBJ2-7	TGTGCCAGCAGTGCCGGGACAGGGGAAGAGCAGTACTTC	CASSAGTGEEQYF
-	TRBV18	TRBD1	TRBJ1-5	TGTGCCAGCTCACCACCGCGGTCCACAGGGGCGGGCAATCAGCCCCAGCATTTT	CASSPPRSTGAGNQPQHF
-	TRBV11-2	-	TRBJ1-3	TGTGCCAGCCAATTCCGGGGGGCATGGGCTGGAAACACCATATATTTT	CASQFRGAWAGNTIYF
-	TRBV7-3	TRBD1	TRBJ1-2	TGTGCCAGCAGCTTACGCCCAGGGGGACCGTCCTACACCTTC	CASSLRPGGPSYTF
-	TRBV6-5	-	TRBJ1-1	TGTGCCAGCAGTTACTCCACAGGGCACACTGAAGCTTTCTTT	CASSYSTGHTEAFF
-	TRBV24-1	-	TRBJ1-5	TGTGCCACCTCGGCAGGGGATAGCAATCAGCCCCAGCATTTT	CATSAGDSNQPQHF
-	TRBV10-3	TRBD1	TRBJ2-3	TGTGCCACCGGGACAGGGGGCGGTACGCAGTATTTT	CATGTGGGTQYF
-	TRBV29-1	-	TRBJ2-3	TGCAGCGCCAAGTTCATCACAGGGACAGATACGCAGTATTTT	CSAKFITGTDTQYF
-	TRBV5-1	-	TRBJ2-2	TGCGCCAGCAGCTTGGACAGCACCGGGGAGCTGTTTTTT	CASSLDSTGELFF
-	TRBV14	-	TRBJ1-1	TGTGCCAGCAGCTTAGATCAGTTACAGGGCAAAGCTTTCTTT	CASSLDQLQGKAFF
-	TRBV4-2	TRBD1	TRBJ1-1	TGTGCCAGCAGCCGAGACAGGGGGCGCGGGGGCACTGAAGCTTTCTTT	CASSRDRGRGGTEAFF
once	TRBV24-1	-	TRBJ2-1	TGTGCCACCAAAGGACAGGGACTAAATGAGCAGTTCTTC	CATKGQGLNEQFF
-	TRBV19	-	TRBJ1-4	TGTGCCAGCCGCGAGCCTAATGAAAAACTGTTTTTT	CASREPNEKLFF
-	TRBV19	-	TRBJ1-5	TGTGCCAGTAGTATCGATTCCGGGTGGTCTTATAGCAATCAGCCCCAGCATTTT	CASSIDSGWSYSNQPQHF
once	TRBV30	TRBD2	TRBJ2-2	TGTGCCTGGAGGGGACTATCATTCACCGGGGAGCTGTTTTTT	CAWRGLSFTGELFF
-	TRBV7-9	-	TRBJ1-2	TGTGCCAGCAGCCGCGAGGGGGGGAGCTATGGCTACACCTTC	CASSREGGSYGYTF
-	TRBV30	-	TRBJ1-6	TGTGCCTGGAGGCCCCTGGGGGCCCGGGGTAATTCACCCCTCCACTTT	CAWRPLGARGNSPLHF
-	TRBV5-1	TRBD2	TRBJ2-3	TGCGCCAGCAGCCCCACTGGGGGGGTAGATACGCAGTATTTT	CASSPTGGVDTQYF
-	TRBV3-1/TRBV3-2	-	TRBJ1-2	TGTGCCAGCTCCCCGGGAGGACTTGGTGGCTACACCTTC	CASSPGGLGGYTF
-	TRBV7-8	TRBD1	TRBJ1-2	TGTGCCAGCAGCACCCGGGACAGCAGCTATGGCTACACCTTC	CASSTRDSSYGYTF
-	TRBV28	TRBD2	TRBJ2-7	TGTGCCAGCGGGAGGGCCAGGTACGAGCAGTACTTC	CASGRARYEQYF
-	TRBV28	-	TRBJ1-5	TGTGCCAGCAGTTCCCCGGACAGAAATCAGCCCCAGCATTTT	CASSSPDRNQPQHF
-	TRBV7-3	TRBD2	TRBJ2-2	TGTGCCAGCAGCCCCCCAGGGAGGGCCGGGGAGCTGTTTTTT	CASSPPGRAGELFF
-	TRBV13	-	TRBJ2-2	TGTGCCAGCAGTCCCAGGGTCCCCGGGGAGCTGTTTTTT	CASSPRVPGELFF